The 12 T cell receptor beta chains in this list originate from one sample, sequenced in a study of CD8+CD57+ T cells in acquired aplastic anemia. CDR3 and TCR beta VDJ profiling relied on a genomic DNA template. TCRdb reprocessed the reads via MiXCR and lists one record per CDR3 protein. The table records tens of thousands of distinct CDR3 sequences, about 54% of them present only once. The sample consisted of sorted CD4+, CD8+, or CD8+CD57+ T cells (not recorded which) from PBMCs. The receptors were sampled from a human donor in good health, serving as a control.

The rearrangement links TRBV25-1 to TRBJ2-2; D remains ambiguous. CDR1 and CDR2 (germline): MGHDK, SYGVNS. This CDR3 is built from 11 residues. Trimming left V 6 bases short and J 5 bases short, with 4 bases between. The CDR3 loop is CASSVTGELFF. The CDR3 DNA is TGTGCCAGCAGCGTAACCGGGGAGCTGTTTTTT.

The chain links TRBV2 to TRBJ2-1, with D uncertain. Germline loops: CDR1 SNHLY, CDR2 FYNNEI. CDR3 size: 12 residues. Trimming cost V 6 bases and J 3 bases, with 6 bases left between them. The CDR3 DNA reads as TGTGCCAGCAGCCCCGACTACAATGAGCAGTTCTTC. Its protein product is CASSPDYNEQFF. Variable domain in full (rest from reference TRBV2 and TRBJ2-1): EPEVTQTPSHQVTQMGQEVILRCVPISNHLYFYWYRQILGQKVEFLVSFYNNEISEKSEIFDDQFSVERPDGSNFTLKIRSTKLEDSAMYFCASSPDYNEQFFGPGTRLTVL.

The chain is built from TRBV19 and TRBJ1-1; D may be TRBD1 (5 bases). Trimming took off 6 bases at V and 2 bases at J, with 10 bases between the two ends. CDR3 length: 13 residues. The V gene's germline CDR1 is LNHDA and CDR2 SQIVND (reference sequence). The CDR3 sequence is CASSQGTNTEAFF. CDR3 coding DNA: TGTGCCAGTAGCCAAGGGACCAACACTGAAGCTTTCTTT.

This chain uses TRBV10-3 with TRBJ1-1; tentative D call: TRBD1 (5 bases). The CDR3 has 11 amino acids. Trimming shortened V by 7 bases and J by 5 bases, and 8 bases separated the two germline ends. In germline, CDR1 is ENHRY, CDR2 SYGVKD. The CDR3: CAIKEGTEAFF. DNA for the CDR3: TGTGCCATCAAGGAGGGGACTGAAGCTTTCTTT.

This clonotype was recorded only once. This chain uses TRBV15 with TRBJ2-3, with D unresolved. Trimming removed 8 bases at V and 1 base at J, with 10 bases between. Germline V lookup: CDR1 LNHNV, CDR2 YYDKDF (reference sequence). This CDR3 spans 13 amino acids. DNA for the CDR3: TGTGCCACCCGAGGACCTCGCACAGATACGCAGTATTTT. Translated: CATRGPRTDTQYF. Full variable domain (remainder filled in from reference TRBV15 and TRBJ2-3): DAMVIQNPRYQVTQFGKPVTLSCSQTLNHNVMYWYQQKSSQAPKLLFHYYDKDFNNEADTPDNFQSRRPNTSFCFLDIRSPGLGDTAMYLCATRGPRTDTQYFGPGTRLTVL.

In its sample, this clonotype was seen many times. V usage is TRBV27 and J usage is TRBJ1-2; a weak D match, TRBD1 (5 bases). Germline CDR1 reads MNHEY; CDR2 reads SMNVEV (reference sequence). The germline V and J ends were trimmed by 5 bases and 5 bases, with 9 bases remaining between them. The CDR3 is 12 amino acids. CDR3 region: CASSPRQYGYTF. CDR3 in DNA: TGTGCCAGCAGTCCTCGACAGTATGGCTACACCTTC.

This chain links TRBV2 with TRBJ2-1, with 7 bases aligning to TRBD2. This CDR3 comprises 12 residues. CDR1 and CDR2 (germline): SNHLY, FYNNEI. V shed 11 bases and J 5 bases; nucleotides not matched to a gene: 6. CDR3 loop: CAGGLVDNEQFF. The CDR3 DNA reads TGTGCCGGAGGACTAGTGGACAATGAGCAGTTCTTC.

The chain uses TRBV24-1 and TRBJ2-3; 13 nucleotides line up with TRBD2. This CDR3 is 17 amino acids long. After removal of 4 bases from V and 2 bases from J, the junction contained 5 bases not matched to a gene. Germline values: CDR1 KGHDR, CDR2 SFDVKD. CDR3 nucleotide sequence: TGTGCCACCAGTGACTCGGGACTAGCGGGAACCACAGATACGCAGTATTTT. Amino acids: CATSDSGLAGTTDTQYF.

The chain recombines TRBV9 with TRBJ2-3; D gene ambiguous. The CDR3 totals 13 residues. The germline gives CDR1 SGDLS, CDR2 YYNGEE. V lost 0 bases and J 4 bases, leaving 6 bases between the germline ends. In nucleotides, the CDR3 is TGTGCCAGCAGCGTAGAGGTAGCAGATACGCAGTATTTT. Translated, it gives CASSVEVADTQYF.

This clonotype came up a few times. This chain joins TRBV25-1 and TRBJ2-6; 7 nucleotides agree with TRBD1. CDR1 and CDR2 from the germline V gene are MGHDK and SYGVNS. Trimming removed 3 bases from V and 0 bases from J; junction bases left unmatched: 8. This CDR3 has 18 amino acids. In DNA, the CDR3 is TGTGCCAGCAGTGAGGTGACAGGGAAGCACTCTGGGGCCAACGTCCTGACTTTC. Its translation: CASSEVTGKHSGANVLTF.

Many counts were recorded for this clonotype. This chain joins TRBV7-9 and TRBJ2-3; 9 bases map to TRBD2. The CDR3 runs 16 residues. V shed 3 bases, J shed 4 bases, and the junction held 8 bases outside the gene matches. CDR1 is SEHNR, CDR2 FQNEAQ, per germline (reference sequence). The CDR3 coding sequence is TGTGCCAGCAGCTTCGTTAGCGGGAGCGGGGCAGATACGCAGTATTTT. This encodes CASSFVSGSGADTQYF.

This clonotype was observed a handful of times. The V call is TRBV7-8, the J call TRBJ2-7; TRBD1 is a possible D gene (6 bases). The germline CDR1 and CDR2 sequences are SGHVS and FQNEAQ. V was shortened by 1 base and J by 2 bases, with 12 bases between the two germline ends. The CDR3 covers 15 residues. CDR3 sequence (DNA): TGTGCCAGCAGCTTAGACCGGGACATTACCTACGAGCAGTACTTC. Its translation: CASSLDRDITYEQYF.